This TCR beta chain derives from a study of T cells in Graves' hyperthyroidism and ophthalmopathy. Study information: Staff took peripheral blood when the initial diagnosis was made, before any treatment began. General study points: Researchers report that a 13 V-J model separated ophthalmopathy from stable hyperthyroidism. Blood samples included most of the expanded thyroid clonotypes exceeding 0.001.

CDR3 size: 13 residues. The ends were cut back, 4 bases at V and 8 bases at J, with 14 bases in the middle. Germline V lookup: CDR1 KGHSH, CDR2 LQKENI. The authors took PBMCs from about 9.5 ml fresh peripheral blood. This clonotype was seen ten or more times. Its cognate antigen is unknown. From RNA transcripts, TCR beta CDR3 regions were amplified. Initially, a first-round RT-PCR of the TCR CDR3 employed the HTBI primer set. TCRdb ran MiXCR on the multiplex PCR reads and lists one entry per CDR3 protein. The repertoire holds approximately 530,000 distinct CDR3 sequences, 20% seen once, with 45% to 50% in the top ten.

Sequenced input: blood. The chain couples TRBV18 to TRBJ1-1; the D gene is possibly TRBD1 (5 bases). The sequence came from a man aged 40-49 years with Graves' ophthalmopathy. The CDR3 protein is CASSLGGAGEAFF. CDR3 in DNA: TGTGCCAGCTCACTTGGAGGGGCGGGAGAAGCTTTCTTT.